This T cell receptor beta chain is from a study of cytomegalovirus exposure and HLA in healthy donors. PCR amplification relied on 60 Vbeta primers (plus 13 Jbeta primers). Using immunoSEQ multiplex PCR, the repertoire was profiled, and TCRdb retains in-frame clones only, with some absent. The sample includes around 64,000 clones, around four fifths seen only once; the top ten take 20% to 25%. The germline V gene has CDR1 SGHTA and CDR2 FQGTGA. The CDR3 sequence is 14 residues long. Trimming took 5 bases from V and 0 from J; bases not matched to a gene: 3. The chain joins TRBV7-3 to TRBJ1-1; 7 bases agree with TRBD1. This sequence originates from a woman aged 30 to 39 in good health and CMV-seropositive. Material for sequencing was PBMCs. CDR3 bases: TGTGCCAGCAGCCAAACAGGGGTGAACACTGAAGCTTTCTTT. Its translation is CASSQTGVNTEAFF.